This is a list of T cell receptor beta chains from one sample in a study of cytomegalovirus exposure and HLA in healthy donors. Generated by immunoSEQ multiplex PCR, the TCRdb table keeps only in-frame clones and is missing some. Here the sample spans tens of thousands of clones, 90% to 95% being singletons. The specimen sequenced was PBMCs. All receptors come from a man between 18 and 29 years old in good health and CMV-seropositive. The CDR3 runs from the conserved cysteine through the conserved F or W. The order of the fields is J gene, clone size, V gene, D gene, CDR3 protein, CDR3 DNA. D genes are given only for firm matches. Expanded clones get a size class; other rows say once, few or many, or leave the size out.

J: TRBJ1-4
size: NA
V: TRBV6-1
D: NA
CDR3: CASRDDRSNEKLFF
DNA: TGTGCCAGCAGAGACGACAGGTCCAATGAAAAACTGTTTTTT

J: TRBJ2-3
size: NA
V: TRBV19
D: TRBD2
CDR3: CASSNRLARDTQYF
DNA: TGTGCCAGTAGTAACCGACTAGCAAGAGATACGCAGTATTTT

J: TRBJ2-5
size: NA
V: TRBV28
D: NA
CDR3: CASSLFREGEETQYF
DNA: TGTGCCAGCAGTTTATTCCGTGAAGGGGAAGAGACCCAGTACTTC

J: TRBJ2-7
size: NA
V: TRBV6-1
D: TRBD2
CDR3: CASSETAGGASYEQYF
DNA: TGTGCCAGCAGTGAAACAGCGGGGGGGGCTTCCTACGAGCAGTACTTC

J: TRBJ2-1
size: NA
V: TRBV4-2
D: NA
CDR3: CASSQDRRGGHYNEQFF
DNA: TGTGCCAGCAGCCAAGATCGTCGCGGGGGCCACTACAATGAGCAGTTCTTC

J: TRBJ2-1
size: NA
V: TRBV29-1
D: NA
CDR3: CSVEGGVRVGEQFF
DNA: TGCAGCGTTGAAGGCGGGGTGAGGGTAGGGGAGCAGTTCTTC

J: TRBJ2-1
size: NA
V: TRBV27
D: NA
CDR3: CASSLYSAVDEQFF
DNA: TGTGCCAGCAGTTTATATTCGGCGGTCGATGAGCAGTTCTTC

J: TRBJ2-7
size: NA
V: TRBV6-4
D: TRBD2
CDR3: CASRLGLAAYEQYF
DNA: TGTGCCAGCAGGCTGGGGCTAGCGGCCTACGAGCAGTACTTC

J: TRBJ2-7
size: NA
V: TRBV4-1
D: NA
CDR3: CASSQGLTGFPYEQYF
DNA: TGCGCCAGCAGCCAAGGTCTGACAGGTTTCCCCTACGAGCAGTACTTC

J: TRBJ1-1
size: NA
V: TRBV28
D: NA
CDR3: CASSLRWNVNTEAFF
DNA: TGTGCCAGCAGTTTGAGGTGGAACGTGAACACTGAAGCTTTCTTT

J: TRBJ2-3
size: NA
V: TRBV9
D: TRBD1
CDR3: CASSPGTGDADTQYF
DNA: TGTGCCAGCAGCCCCGGGACAGGGGACGCAGATACGCAGTATTTT

J: TRBJ1-1
size: NA
V: TRBV18
D: TRBD1
CDR3: CASSPPDRGLDTEAFF
DNA: TGTGCCAGCTCACCACCGGACAGGGGGCTGGACACTGAAGCTTTCTTT

J: TRBJ1-2
size: NA
V: TRBV9
D: NA
CDR3: CASSPRGFYGYTF
DNA: TGTGCCAGCAGCCCGAGAGGGTTCTATGGCTACACCTTC

J: TRBJ2-7
size: few
V: TRBV29-1
D: NA
CDR3: CSVGGSYEQYF
DNA: TGCAGCGTTGGCGGTTCCTACGAGCAGTACTTC

J: TRBJ1-1
size: NA
V: TRBV4-2
D: NA
CDR3: CASRRGSGVGNTEAFF
DNA: TGTGCCAGCAGACGAGGGTCTGGAGTAGGGAACACTGAAGCTTTCTTT

J: TRBJ2-2
size: NA
V: TRBV29-1
D: TRBD1
CDR3: CSVDRADTGELFF
DNA: TGCAGCGTCGACAGGGCTGACACCGGGGAGCTGTTTTTT

J: TRBJ1-2
size: NA
V: TRBV18
D: NA
CDR3: CASSSSLQGSYGYTF
DNA: TGTGCCAGCTCAAGTTCACTACAGGGTTCATATGGCTACACCTTC

J: TRBJ2-5
size: NA
V: TRBV6-5
D: NA
CDR3: CASSYQVLETQYF
DNA: TGTGCCAGCAGTTACCAGGTTTTGGAGACCCAGTACTTC

J: TRBJ1-1
size: NA
V: TRBV13
D: NA
CDR3: CASSLGSGLGAFF
DNA: TGTGCCAGCAGCTTAGGTTCGGGGTTGGGTGCTTTCTTT

J: TRBJ2-7
size: NA
V: TRBV5-6
D: NA
CDR3: CASSLFWAITYEQYF
DNA: TGTGCCAGCAGCTTGTTTTGGGCCATTACCTACGAGCAGTACTTC

J: TRBJ2-7
size: NA
V: TRBV7-3
D: NA
CDR3: CASSQTGSSYEQYF
DNA: TGTGCCAGCAGCCAAACAGGGTCGTCCTACGAGCAGTACTTC

J: TRBJ2-4
size: NA
V: TRBV19
D: NA
CDR3: CASNTGQTQNIQYF
DNA: TGTGCCAGTAACACAGGACAGACCCAAAACATTCAGTACTTC

J: TRBJ2-5
size: NA
V: TRBV6-1
D: TRBD1
CDR3: CASSEFPGQGFETQYF
DNA: TGTGCCAGCAGTGAGTTTCCGGGACAGGGATTTGAGACCCAGTACTTC

J: TRBJ2-1
size: NA
V: TRBV11-2
D: TRBD2
CDR3: CASSLVGLAAYNEQFF
DNA: TGTGCCAGCAGCTTAGTGGGACTAGCGGCCTACAATGAGCAGTTCTTC

J: TRBJ2-3
size: once
V: TRBV7-2
D: TRBD1
CDR3: CASGADRGLYTQYF
DNA: TGTGCCAGCGGAGCCGACAGGGGGCTTTATACGCAGTATTTT

J: TRBJ2-7
size: NA
V: TRBV5-1
D: TRBD1
CDR3: CASSPGQASSYEQYF
DNA: TGCGCCAGCAGCCCCGGACAGGCGAGCTCCTACGAGCAGTACTTC

J: TRBJ2-3
size: NA
V: TRBV9
D: TRBD1
CDR3: CASSAPAGQGIRTDTQYF
DNA: TGTGCCAGCAGCGCTCCTGCGGGACAGGGTATTCGCACAGATACGCAGTATTTT

J: TRBJ1-6
size: once
V: TRBV11-2
D: NA
CDR3: CASSLGTLQSPLHF
DNA: TGTGCCAGCAGCTTAGGGACATTACAGTCACCCCTCCACTTT

J: TRBJ2-3
size: NA
V: TRBV15
D: NA
CDR3: CATSRVAVLGASTDTQYF
DNA: TGTGCCACCAGCAGAGTGGCGGTCCTAGGAGCTAGCACAGATACGCAGTATTTT

J: TRBJ2-7
size: NA
V: TRBV6-6
D: TRBD1
CDR3: CASSDRGTGNYEQYF
DNA: TGTGCCAGCAGTGACCGGGGGACAGGGAACTACGAGCAGTACTTC

J: TRBJ2-1
size: NA
V: TRBV5-4
D: TRBD2
CDR3: CASSLLRTSGSDAYNEQFF
DNA: TGTGCCAGCAGCTTGCTGAGGACTAGCGGGTCAGATGCCTACAATGAGCAGTTCTTC

J: TRBJ2-7
size: NA
V: TRBV9
D: TRBD1
CDR3: CASSSGQGYEQYF
DNA: TGTGCCAGCAGCTCCGGACAGGGATACGAGCAGTACTTC

J: TRBJ2-5
size: NA
V: TRBV25-1
D: TRBD2
CDR3: CASSPGTAGLARETQYF
DNA: TGTGCCAGCAGCCCGGGGACTGCGGGACTAGCGCGGGAGACCCAGTACTTC

J: TRBJ1-3
size: NA
V: TRBV4-1
D: NA
CDR3: CASSQARAGAGNTIYF
DNA: TGCGCCAGCAGCCAAGCCCGGGCAGGGGCTGGAAACACCATATATTTT

J: TRBJ2-1
size: NA
V: TRBV2
D: TRBD2
CDR3: CASSGGLAGEVARNEQFF
DNA: TGTGCCAGCAGTGGAGGACTAGCGGGAGAAGTCGCCCGCAATGAGCAGTTCTTC

J: TRBJ2-5
size: NA
V: TRBV18
D: TRBD2
CDR3: CASSLGLAGSQETQYF
DNA: TGTGCCAGCTCACTCGGACTAGCGGGGTCCCAAGAGACCCAGTACTTC

J: TRBJ1-1
size: NA
V: TRBV28
D: NA
CDR3: CASSPREGEIMNTEAFF
DNA: TGTGCCAGCAGTCCCCGCGAGGGGGAAATCATGAACACTGAAGCTTTCTTT

J: TRBJ1-2
size: NA
V: TRBV2
D: TRBD1
CDR3: CASRRPGQGLHYGYTF
DNA: TGTGCCAGCAGACGACCGGGACAGGGGCTCCACTATGGCTACACCTTC

J: TRBJ1-2
size: NA
V: TRBV6-5
D: NA
CDR3: CASSPGRGYTF
DNA: TGTGCCAGCAGCCCAGGCAGGGGCTACACCTTC

J: TRBJ2-3
size: once
V: TRBV4-1
D: NA
CDR3: CASSHRLVGSPDTQYF
DNA: TGCGCCAGCAGCCATCGGCTCGTCGGTAGCCCAGATACGCAGTATTTT

J: TRBJ2-5
size: NA
V: TRBV10-3
D: TRBD2
CDR3: CAIRQAGGKGETQYF
DNA: TGTGCCATCAGGCAAGCGGGAGGAAAAGGGGAGACCCAGTACTTC

J: TRBJ1-6
size: NA
V: TRBV11-2
D: NA
CDR3: CASSLKGPYNSPLHF
DNA: TGTGCCAGCAGCTTAAAGGGGCCCTATAATTCACCCCTCCACTTT

J: TRBJ2-7
size: NA
V: TRBV10-3
D: NA
CDR3: CAISALVSEQYF
DNA: TGTGCCATCAGTGCCCTAGTAAGCGAGCAGTACTTC

J: TRBJ2-5
size: NA
V: TRBV6-5
D: TRBD2
CDR3: CASSPGLAVQETQYF
DNA: TGTGCCAGCAGCCCTGGACTAGCGGTGCAAGAGACCCAGTACTTC

J: TRBJ2-5
size: NA
V: TRBV9
D: TRBD1
CDR3: CASSVNRDSEYQETQYF
DNA: TGTGCCAGCAGCGTCAACCGGGACAGTGAGTACCAAGAGACCCAGTACTTC

J: TRBJ2-7
size: NA
V: TRBV30
D: TRBD1
CDR3: CAWSSPRDRVGVYEQYF
DNA: TGTGCCTGGAGTTCTCCCCGGGACAGGGTTGGGGTCTACGAGCAGTACTTC

J: TRBJ1-1
size: NA
V: TRBV28
D: TRBD1
CDR3: CASRMTRDRGSNTEAFF
DNA: TGTGCCAGCAGGATGACCCGGGACAGGGGATCTAACACTGAAGCTTTCTTT

J: TRBJ2-1
size: NA
V: TRBV11-2
D: TRBD1
CDR3: CATSPGTGGYNEQFF
DNA: TGTGCCACCTCCCCCGGGACAGGGGGCTACAATGAGCAGTTCTTC

J: TRBJ1-5
size: NA
V: TRBV6-1
D: NA
CDR3: CASSDMVGGNQPQHF
DNA: TGTGCCAGCAGTGATATGGTAGGGGGTAATCAGCCCCAGCATTTT

J: TRBJ2-7
size: NA
V: TRBV9
D: TRBD2
CDR3: CASSAFGGEQYEQYF
DNA: TGTGCCAGCAGCGCGTTTGGGGGGGAGCAATACGAGCAGTACTTC

J: TRBJ2-1
size: few
V: TRBV7-9
D: NA
CDR3: CASSPVSDEQFF
DNA: TGTGCCAGCAGCCCCGTGTCGGATGAGCAGTTCTTC

J: TRBJ1-4
size: once
V: TRBV10-3
D: NA
CDR3: CAISELAGANEKLFF
DNA: TGTGCCATCAGTGAGTTGGCAGGGGCTAATGAAAAACTGTTTTTT

J: TRBJ1-5
size: NA
V: TRBV25-1
D: NA
CDR3: CASSGQLSNQPQHF
DNA: TGTGCCAGCAGTGGACAGCTTAGCAATCAGCCCCAGCATTTT

J: TRBJ2-1
size: once
V: TRBV4-3
D: NA
CDR3: CASSQETYGLRNEQFF
DNA: TGCGCCAGCAGCCAAGAGACATACGGACTACGCAATGAGCAGTTCTTC

J: TRBJ2-7
size: NA
V: TRBV27
D: TRBD2
CDR3: CASSALAGATGEQYF
DNA: TGTGCCAGCAGTGCCTTAGCGGGAGCAACGGGCGAGCAGTACTTC

J: TRBJ2-3
size: NA
V: TRBV30
D: NA
CDR3: CAWGLSGVRTDTQYF
DNA: TGTGCCTGGGGCTTGTCGGGGGTACGGACAGATACGCAGTATTTT